This record concerns one T cell receptor beta chain sequence. Its antigen is unknown. TCRdb's table, derived via immunoSEQ multiplex PCR, lists solely in-frame clones and lacks some. The sample yields about 72,000 clones, approximately 80% seen once. This sample was included in a study of vaccination effects on CD4 cells after COVID-19. ViraFEST expansion of antigen-specific CD4+ T cells with viral peptide pools preceded sequencing. A roughly 11-day culture period preceded the isolation of CD4+ T cells. The cohort was immunized with two doses of either the BNT162b2 or mRNA-1273 vaccine. J gave up 8 bases and V 0 bases, and 8 bases lay outside the gene matches. The CDR3 sequence is 17 residues long. Germline lookup yields CDR1 SGHRS and CDR2 YFSETQ.

The chain carries TRBV5-1 and TRBJ2-1; 13 nucleotides match TRBD2. The sequencing used CD4+ T cells from PBMCs cultured with HCoV-229E spike peptides, collected after COVID-19 vaccination. The clonotype originates from a human donor who received a COVID-19 vaccine. The CDR3 DNA sequence: TGCGCCAGCAGCTTGGTGACTAGCGGGGGGCTTCGAGATGAGCAGTTCTTC. It translates to CASSLVTSGGLRDEQFF.